These 16 T cell receptor beta chains were sequenced from one sample in a study of tumor-infiltrating lymphocytes in primary liver carcinoma. Researchers drew blood RNA from unsorted whole blood and extracted germline DNA as well. Researchers generated TCR beta cDNA from around 510 ng of total RNA, relying on a constant-region primer. Libraries for TCR beta were built through three nested multiplex PCR rounds, which together made up a slightly modified ARM-PCR procedure. Forward primers for TRBV1-TRBV30 and a C-beta reverse primer served the first two PCR rounds, at roughly 10 cycles each. TCRdb processed the multiplex PCR reads anew with MiXCR; each CDR3 protein has one entry. The sample has 300,000 to 350,000 distinct CDR3 sequences; approximately 65% are singletons. What was sequenced was peripheral blood. These receptor sequences come from a man aged 35 to 55 with primary liver carcinoma and hepatitis B virus infection.

This clonotype has more than one count but fewer than ten. This chain joins TRBV20-1 and TRBJ1-4; D unclear. V lost 6 bases and J 4 bases, leaving 12 bases between the germline ends. CDR3 length: 13 amino acids. The germline V gene encodes CDR1 DFQATT and CDR2 SNEGSKA (reference sequence). The CDR3 reads CSASGQFNEKLFF. In DNA, the CDR3 is TGCAGTGCCAGTGGGCAGTTTAATGAAAAACTGTTTTTT.

As for this clonotype: The germline gene is not matched at one end of the junction; a read error may be the cause. The chain is built from TRBV6-5 and TRBJ2-6; 7 nucleotides agree with TRBD2. Germline V lookup: CDR1 MNHEY, CDR2 SVGAGI. The CDR3 consists of 22 residues. The CDR3 DNA reads as TGTGCCAGCAGTTACACTCAACCTGCCTTGACGGGAGGCTACTCTGGGGCCAACGTCCTGACCTTC. Amino acid sequence: CASSYTQPALTGGYSGANVLTF.

A note on this clonotype: A read error may account for a junction end that differs from germline. This sequence joins TRBV4-1 and TRBJ2-2; a weak D match, TRBD1 (6 bases). The germline V gene encodes CDR1 MGHRA and CDR2 YSYEKL. The CDR3 sequence is 16 residues long. In DNA, the CDR3 is TGCGCCAGCATCGATCTGGAAAGGGGGTTAACCGGGGAGTTGTTTTTT. This codes for CASIDLERGLTGELFF.

Turning to this clonotype: This may be a read error: a much more frequent sequence differs by one nucleotide. The genes are TRBV6-2 or TRBV6-3 and TRBJ2-5, with 11 nucleotides matching TRBD1. J gave up 2 bases and V 7 bases, and 6 bases lay outside the gene matches. CDR1 MNHEY and CDR2 SVGEGT come from the germline V gene. The CDR3 consists of 15 residues. The CDR3 nucleotides read TGTGCCAGCACCATGGGACAGGGGGGACAAGAGACCCAGTACTTC. Translating it yields CASTMGQGGQETQYF.

About this clonotype: The germline gene is not matched at one end of the junction; a read error may be the cause. The chain has TRBV5-1 and TRBJ2-3; D is ambiguous. CDR1 is SGHRS and CDR2 is YFSETQ in the germline V gene. The CDR3 has 12 amino acids. DNA for the CDR3: TGCGCCTGCAGAAGTGGCACAGATACGCAGTATTTT. It encodes CACRSGTDTQYF.

This clonotype was seen more than once but under ten times. CDR3 nucleotide sequence: TGCGCCAGCAGCAGAGCCGGGACGGTCCGACCTGAAGCTTTCTTT. It specifies CASSRAGTVRPEAFF. The chain links TRBV5-1 to TRBJ1-1; D may be TRBD1 (5 bases). The length of the CDR3 is 15 residues. Per the germline V gene, CDR1 is SGHRS and CDR2 is YFSETQ. V lost 4 bases and J 6 bases, leaving 19 bases between the germline ends.

With regard to this clonotype: Its ends do not fully match the called genes, so a read error is possible. J is TRBJ1-2 and V is TRBV5-6; TRBD1 aligns across 8 bases. CDR1 SGHDT and CDR2 YYEEEE come from the germline V gene. The CDR3 has 13 residues. The CDR3 loop is CPSSLVGTGGHIF. Here the CDR3 DNA reads TGTCCCAGCAGCTTGGTTGGGACAGGAGGCCACATCTTC.

To note about this clonotype: At one end the junction does not follow the germline gene, possibly because of a read error. The J gene is TRBJ2-2, the V gene TRBV11-2; the match to TRBD2 covers 7 bases. Germline values: CDR1 SGHAT, CDR2 FQNNGV. There are 16 residues in the CDR3. The CDR3 is CASSSIAGWNTRELFF. In nucleotides, the CDR3 is TGTGCCAGCAGCTCAATAGCGGGTTGGAACACCCGGGAACTGTTTTTT.

Regarding this clonotype: At one end the junction does not follow the germline gene, possibly because of a read error. The V gene is TRBV6-2 or TRBV6-3, the J gene TRBJ2-2, with D hard to call. The germline CDR1 and CDR2 sequences are MNHEY and SVGEGT. The CDR3 sequence is 15 residues long. The CDR3 spells CTSRYFHRNTGELFF. In nucleotides, the CDR3 is TGTACCAGCAGGTACTTCCACAGGAACACCGGGGAGCTGTTTTTT.

On this clonotype itself: A much larger clone differs by one base, so this may be a read error. The chain joins TRBV5-4 to TRBJ2-5; 10 bases are a match to TRBD2. The CDR3 totals 16 residues. J gave up 1 base and V 3 bases, and 6 bases lay outside the gene matches. The germline V gene has CDR1 SGHNT and CDR2 YYREEE (reference sequence). CDR3 nucleotide sequence: TGTGCCAGCAGCTCTCGGACTAGCGGCCCCCAAGAGACCCAGTACTTC. It codes for CASSSRTSGPQETQYF.

In its sample, this clonotype was seen a few times. The chain uses TRBV6-6 and TRBJ1-4; D is unresolved. Germline V gene sequence: CDR1 MNHNY, CDR2 SVGAGI (reference sequence). The CDR3 runs to 16 residues. Trimming removed 6 bases at V and 5 bases at J, with 19 bases between. The CDR3 reads CASRATSGGVNEKLFF. The CDR3 DNA reads TGTGCCAGCAGGGCGACCTCGGGAGGTGTAAATGAAAAACTGTTTTTT.

In the case of this clonotype: The CDR3 carries no conserved terminal phenylalanine or tryptophan, so it likely arises from a read error. The chain is built from TRBV6-6 and TRBJ1-5; D call uncertain. This CDR3 is built from 13 residues. Germline V gene sequence: CDR1 MNHNY, CDR2 SVGAGI (reference sequence). Here the CDR3 reads CVSAGIASQPQHL. In DNA form, the CDR3 reads TGTGTCAGCGCCGGCATAGCAAGCCAGCCCCAGCATCTT.

To note about this clonotype: The conserved phenylalanine or tryptophan normally closing the CDR3 is absent here, so this likely arose from a read error. V usage is TRBV11-2 and J usage is TRBJ2-5; no firm D call. The length of the CDR3 is 13 residues. V dropped 2 bases and J dropped 5 bases, with 9 bases sitting between them. In germline, CDR1 is SGHAT, CDR2 FQNNGV. CDR3 coding DNA: TGTGCCAGCAGCTTACCTACCTACGAGACCCAGTACATC. Its protein is CASSLPTYETQYI.

Comments on this clonotype: With a much larger clone just one base away, this may be a read error. The chain is built from TRBV10-3 and TRBJ2-7, with D possibly matching TRBD1 (5 bases). The CDR3 runs 14 residues. Looked up from germline, CDR1 is ENHRY and CDR2 is SYGVKD. CDR3 sequence reads: CAIGDADINYEQNF. CDR3 DNA: TGTGCCATAGGGGATGCGGACATAAACTACGAGCAGAACTTC.

This clonotype has ten or more counts. The CDR3 DNA sequence: TGTGCCAGCAAAAGCGGGCACTCCCAAGAGACCCAGTACTTC. Protein sequence: CASKSGHSQETQYF. V and J are TRBV6-6 and TRBJ2-5, with D perhaps matching TRBD2 (6 bases). The V gene's germline CDR1 is MNHNY and CDR2 SVGAGI (reference sequence). Trimming left V 7 bases short and J 1 base short, with 13 bases between. The CDR3 spans 14 residues.

This clonotype appeared many times. V is TRBV6-5 and J is TRBJ2-3; D is unclear. Germline CDR1 is MNHEY and CDR2 is SVGAGI. The V end lost 7 bases, the J end lost 6 bases, and 26 bases lay between the germline ends. The CDR3 has 17 residues. Here the CDR3 reads CASTPRSFGISHDTQYF. For the CDR3, the DNA is TGTGCCAGCACCCCCCGTTCTTTCGGAATCTCCCATGATACGCAGTATTTT.